This T cell receptor (beta chain) was captured by sequencing in a study of T cell changes during pregnancy in multiple sclerosis. The CDR3 extends over 15 amino acids. Germline CDR1 reads SGHVS; CDR2 reads FQNEAQ. The V gene lost 0 bases and the J gene lost 4 bases, with 13 bases spanning the gap. The table came from immunoSEQ multiplex PCR; TCRdb's copy has only in-frame clones and leaves some out. Here the sample spans 50,000 or so clones, about 90% being singletons. The chain recombines TRBV7-8 with TRBJ2-7; no firm D call. The source was CD4+ T cells from peripheral blood mononuclear cells, collected after pregnancy. The receptor was derived from a female donor in good health, enrolled as a control in a pregnancy study. CDR3 DNA: TGTGCCAGCAGCTTAGCGAGGATCTCCGGGTACGAGCAGTACTTC. This gives the protein CASSLARISGYEQYF.